These 17 T cell receptor beta chains were all obtained from the same sample, sequenced in a study of PD-L1 blockade in urothelial cancer (dated by TCRdb to about 2017). Receptors were amplified or captured by the immunoSEQ multiplex PCR assay. Sourced from immuneACCESS, this table was stored by TCRdb with only in-frame sequences that have V and J called. A share of the clones is absent; for the studies checked, an unresolved V gene accounts for under half, and the remainder has no known explanation. The sample contains 80,000 to 130,000 clones, roughly nine tenths of them found a single time. The leading ten clones occupy approximately 0.88% of the sample. Source: PBMCs, taken around atezolizumab (anti-PD-L1) treatment. These receptors originate from an elderly woman with urothelial cancer.

The rearrangement uses TRBV6-1 and TRBJ2-1, with 7 positions matching TRBD1. Per germline, CDR1 MNHNS and CDR2 SASEGT. J lost 0 bases, V lost 10 bases, and 6 bases had no gene match. CDR3 size: 14 residues. CDR3 in amino acids: CATEGTVSYNEQFF. CDR3 sequence (DNA): TGTGCCACTGAGGGGACAGTCTCCTACAATGAGCAGTTCTTC.

This rearrangement joins TRBV30 to TRBJ2-7, with 7 bases that match TRBD2. This CDR3 is 14 amino acids long. Losses at the gene ends were 8 bases for V and 1 base for J; bases not matched to a gene: 11. Germline lookup yields CDR1 GTSNPN and CDR2 SVGIG (reference sequence). The CDR3: CARGKAGESYEQYF. In DNA, the CDR3 is TGTGCCCGGGGTAAGGCGGGAGAGTCCTACGAGCAGTACTTC.

This sequence joins TRBV5-1 and TRBJ1-4; 10 nucleotides align to TRBD1. V lost 7 bases, J lost 8 bases, and 14 bases stayed unmatched. In germline, CDR1 is SGHRS, CDR2 YFSETQ. This CDR3 contains 16 residues. The CDR3 is CASSWGLTGGIEKLFF. CDR3 coding DNA: TGCGCCAGCTCCTGGGGGCTGACAGGGGGCATCGAAAAACTGTTTTTT.

This chain connects TRBV18 to TRBJ1-2; D call uncertain. V was pared by 1 base and J by 1 base, with 22 bases between. Germline V CDR1 and CDR2: KGHSH, LQKENI. The CDR3 sequence is 19 residues long. The CDR3 spells CASSPLSKLAAASNYGYTF. The CDR3 nucleotides are TGTGCCAGCTCACCACTTTCAAAATTAGCGGCAGCCAGTAACTATGGCTACACCTTC.

The J gene is TRBJ2-7, the V gene TRBV6-6, with 8 bases aligning to TRBD2. Germline CDR1 MNHNY, CDR2 SVGAGI (reference sequence). The CDR3 has 14 residues. J gave up 6 bases and V 2 bases, and 6 bases lay outside the gene matches. The CDR3: CASSYAGTSGEQYF. CDR3 nucleotide sequence: TGTGCCAGCAGTTACGCCGGGACTAGTGGCGAGCAGTACTTC.

The J gene is TRBJ2-1, the V gene TRBV20-1, with D tentatively TRBD2 (6 bases). The CDR3 consists of 11 residues. Germline V gene lookup returns CDR1 DFQATT and CDR2 SNEGSKA (reference sequence). Trimming took 6 bases from V and 9 from J, leaving 12 bases between them. The CDR3, as DNA: TGCAGTGCCCCTGCGGGGACTGAGCAGTTCTTC. Encoded protein: CSAPAGTEQFF.

The chain has TRBV5-4 and TRBJ2-5, with D possibly matching TRBD1 (5 bases). Trimming pared 0 bases from V and 2 bases from J, leaving 14 bases between. This CDR3 has 16 residues. Germline CDR1 reads SGHNT; CDR2 reads YYREEE (reference sequence). DNA of the CDR3: TGTGCCAGCAGCTTGGCCGTGGGGCTAAGGCAAGAGACCCAGTACTTC. Encoded protein: CASSLAVGLRQETQYF.

CDR3 sequence reads: CASSLTGSRTGELFF. The CDR3 nucleotides read TGTGCCAGCAGCTTAACCGGGAGTCGCACCGGGGAGCTGTTTTTT. The chain employs TRBV7-3 and TRBJ2-2, with D possibly being TRBD2 (6 bases). V gave up 0 bases and J gave up 4 bases, with 9 bases separating them. Germline loops: CDR1 SGHTA, CDR2 FQGTGA. CDR3 length: 15 residues.

The chain employs TRBV7-3 and TRBJ1-5, with 9 bases aligning to TRBD1. Germline trimming cut 8 bases from V and 4 bases from J; bases unmatched to any gene: 18. Per the germline V gene, CDR1 is SGHTA and CDR2 is FQGTGA. The CDR3 runs 18 residues. Here the CDR3 reads CASDGTGIPFVRNQPQHF. CDR3 DNA sequence: TGTGCCAGCGATGGGACAGGGATTCCCTTCGTGAGAAATCAGCCCCAGCATTTT.

This chain links TRBV5-1 with TRBJ2-1; 8 bases align to TRBD2. The CDR3 is 15 amino acids. Germline V gene sequence: CDR1 SGHRS, CDR2 YFSETQ. The trim removed 1 base at V and 5 bases at J, leaving 5 bases unmatched. DNA of the CDR3: TGCGCCAGCAGCTTGACTAGCGGAAACAACAATGAGCAGTTCTTC. Protein product: CASSLTSGNNNEQFF.

This chain links TRBV7-2 with TRBJ2-7, with D possibly TRBD1 on 5 matching bases. Trimming pared 5 bases from V and 6 bases from J, leaving 11 bases between. The CDR3 totals 12 residues. The V gene's germline CDR1 is SGHTA and CDR2 FQGNSA. The chain's CDR3 is CASSQGVGEQYF. DNA of the CDR3: TGTGCCAGCAGCCAAGGGGTGGGCGAGCAGTACTTC.

CDR3: CAWSADMSSYNEQFF. CDR3 nucleotide sequence: TGTGCCTGGAGTGCTGACATGAGCTCCTACAATGAGCAGTTCTTC. The V and J genes are TRBV30 and TRBJ2-1, with D hard to call. Germline CDR1 reads GTSNPN; CDR2 reads SVGIG (reference sequence). V shed 1 base and J shed 0 bases, with 10 bases lying between them. The CDR3 runs 15 residues.

The V and J genes are TRBV5-8 and TRBJ1-4, with D maybe TRBD1 (6 bases). Germline values: CDR1 SGHTS, CDR2 YDEGEE. The germline V and J ends were trimmed by 4 bases and 5 bases, with 18 bases remaining between them. The CDR3 has 16 residues. The DNA for the CDR3 is TGTGCCAGCAGCATATCATGGACAGACTCAAATGAAAAACTGTTTTTT. This sequence encodes CASSISWTDSNEKLFF.

This clone occurred once. The chain carries TRBV27 and TRBJ2-3; D unclear. V was shortened by 5 bases and J by 9 bases, with 15 bases between the two germline ends. Germline V gives CDR1 MNHEY, CDR2 SMNVEV (reference sequence). This CDR3 comprises 13 residues. The chain's CDR3 is CASSPPLRGTQYF. CDR3 DNA: TGTGCCAGCAGTCCTCCACTAAGAGGCACGCAGTATTTT.

The chain combines TRBV7-2 with TRBJ2-3; 8 nucleotides match TRBD2. J gave up 3 bases and V 6 bases, and 8 bases lay outside the gene matches. There are 15 residues in the CDR3. From germline, CDR1 is SGHTA and CDR2 FQGNSA. The CDR3 region has the DNA TGTGCCAGCAGTTTACTAGCGGTAGGGACAGATACGCAGTATTTT. Amino acid sequence: CASSLLAVGTDTQYF.

CDR3 DNA sequence: TGTGCCAGCAGTCCCCCCTGGGGGGGTAGTGACACTGAAGCTTTCTTT. Translating it yields CASSPPWGGSDTEAFF. The chain couples TRBV28 to TRBJ1-1; D may be TRBD1 (5 bases). The CDR3 has 16 amino acids. V gave up 5 bases and J gave up 3 bases, with 19 bases separating them. Germline lookup yields CDR1 MDHEN and CDR2 SYDVKM.

J is TRBJ1-4 and V is TRBV5-6; D gene unclear. The CDR3 runs to 16 residues. Germline-derived CDR1 and CDR2 are SGHDT and YYEEEE. V dropped 0 bases and J dropped 0 bases, with 9 bases sitting between them. CDR3 in DNA: TGTGCCAGCAGCTTGGGAATTAGCTCAACTAATGAAAAACTGTTTTTT. Its protein is CASSLGISSTNEKLFF.